This T cell receptor beta chain was sequenced in a study of CXCR3-negative and CXCR3-positive naive CD8 T cells. This CDR3 has 13 residues. CDR1 is MNHEY and CDR2 is SVGAGI in the germline V gene. Naive CD8+ T cells had a CD45RO-CCR7+CD27+CD95- phenotype. With UMI labels, 5' RACE was used to prepare the TRB cDNA libraries. TCRdb reanalyzed the 5' RACE reads, giving one entry per CDR3 protein sequence and no DNA. This specimen shows 20,000 to 30,000 distinct CDR3 sequences; the ten leading clones hold 2.8%. The sequence came from a human donor in good health. Some clones in this sample may be carry-over from other donors' samples. The sequencing input was naive CXCR3- CD8+ T cells from blood. Subset of the sample: CD45RO-CCR7+CD27+CD95- naive CD8+ T cells lacking CXCR3 (TNR3-). The chain joins TRBV6-5 to TRBJ1-2; TCRdb returns TRBD1, unconfirmable since there is no DNA. The CDR3 loop reads CASSYVPGGGYTF.